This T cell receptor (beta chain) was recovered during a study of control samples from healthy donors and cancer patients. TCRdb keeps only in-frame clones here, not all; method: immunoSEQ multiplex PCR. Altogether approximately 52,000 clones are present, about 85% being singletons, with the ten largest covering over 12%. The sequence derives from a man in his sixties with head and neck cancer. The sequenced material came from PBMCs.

The CDR3 coding sequence is TGTGCCAGCAGCTCATACAGGGGTTTAAAAGGCTACACCTTC. This sequence encodes CASSSYRGLKGYTF. V gene TRBV5-4 combines with J gene TRBJ1-2, with 7 positions matching TRBD1. The junction had 10 bases not matched to a gene; V was cut back by 3 bases and J by 8 bases. Germline-derived CDR1 and CDR2 are SGHNT and YYREEE (reference sequence). CDR3 length: 14 amino acids. The entire variable domain, with the rest obtained from reference TRBV5-4 and TRBJ1-2, is as follows: ETGVTQSPTHLIKTRGQQVTLRCSSQSGHNTVSWYQQALGQGPQFIFQYYREEENGRGNFPPRFSGLQFPNYSSELNVNALELDDSALYLCASSSYRGLKGYTFGSGTRLTVV.